The rows below give T cell receptor beta chains drawn from one sample of a study of T cell changes during pregnancy in multiple sclerosis. The assay was immunoSEQ multiplex PCR, and TCRdb's table has in-frame clones only and misses some. The table shows some 70,000 clones, with 90% to 95% occurring only once. This sample comprised CD4+ T cells from peripheral blood mononuclear cells, obtained in the third trimester of pregnancy. The receptor set was obtained from a female donor in good health, enrolled as a control in a pregnancy study. CDR3s include the opening cysteine and the closing phenylalanine or tryptophan. The D gene is left open where the match is weak. Some rows have no size entry. The others give once, few or many, or a class for an expanded clone.

V gene: TRBV7-3; clone size: NA; J gene: TRBJ2-3; D gene: NA; CDR3 protein: CASSLFGGRTDTQYF; CDR3 DNA: TGTGCCAGCAGCTTATTCGGGGGACGCACAGATACGCAGTATTTT
V gene: TRBV6-5; clone size: NA; J gene: TRBJ1-4; D gene: NA; CDR3 protein: CASSYSTWAEKLFF; CDR3 DNA: TGTGCCAGCAGTTACTCTACATGGGCGGAAAAACTGTTTTTT
V gene: TRBV29-1; clone size: NA; J gene: TRBJ1-4; D gene: NA; CDR3 protein: CSVDRDGTNEKLFF; CDR3 DNA: TGCAGCGTTGACAGGGATGGGACTAATGAAAAACTGTTTTTT
V gene: TRBV6-1; clone size: NA; J gene: TRBJ1-5; D gene: TRBD1; CDR3 protein: CASSDPGQDLNQPQHF; CDR3 DNA: TGTGCCAGCAGTGACCCGGGACAGGACCTAAATCAGCCCCAGCATTTT
V gene: TRBV9; clone size: few; J gene: TRBJ2-2; D gene: NA; CDR3 protein: CASSAYSARGELFF; CDR3 DNA: TGTGCCAGCAGCGCCTACTCGGCCAGGGGGGAGCTGTTTTTT
V gene: TRBV10-3; clone size: NA; J gene: TRBJ2-7; D gene: NA; CDR3 protein: CATGTPSTYEQYF; CDR3 DNA: TGTGCCACCGGGACACCATCTACCTACGAGCAGTACTTC
V gene: TRBV9; clone size: NA; J gene: TRBJ2-7; D gene: TRBD2; CDR3 protein: CASSGSGSTYEQYF; CDR3 DNA: TGTGCCAGCAGCGGTAGCGGGAGTACCTACGAGCAGTACTTC
V gene: TRBV30; clone size: NA; J gene: TRBJ1-2; D gene: TRBD1; CDR3 protein: CAWSVQGLDGYTF; CDR3 DNA: TGTGCCTGGAGTGTACAGGGGTTGGATGGCTACACCTTC
V gene: TRBV27; clone size: NA; J gene: TRBJ2-2; D gene: NA; CDR3 protein: CASSPYLAVGGTGELFF; CDR3 DNA: TGTGCCAGCAGCCCCTACCTTGCTGTAGGGGGCACCGGGGAGCTGTTTTTT
V gene: TRBV6-1; clone size: once; J gene: TRBJ2-7; D gene: NA; CDR3 protein: CASSEAAPSSYEQYF; CDR3 DNA: TGTGCCAGCAGTGAAGCAGCCCCGAGCTCCTACGAGCAGTACTTC
V gene: TRBV19; clone size: NA; J gene: TRBJ2-5; D gene: TRBD1; CDR3 protein: CASSSRQGLKETQYF; CDR3 DNA: TGTGCCAGTAGTTCCCGACAGGGATTGAAAGAGACCCAGTACTTC
V gene: TRBV18; clone size: NA; J gene: TRBJ2-7; D gene: TRBD1; CDR3 protein: CASSRETGQGYEQYF; CDR3 DNA: TGTGCCAGCTCTCGAGAAACGGGACAGGGGTACGAGCAGTACTTC
V gene: TRBV2; clone size: NA; J gene: TRBJ1-4; D gene: NA; CDR3 protein: CASRQRDEKLFF; CDR3 DNA: TGTGCCAGCCGGCAGAGGGATGAAAAACTGTTTTTT
V gene: TRBV19; clone size: few; J gene: TRBJ1-1; D gene: NA; CDR3 protein: CASTYRYTEAFF; CDR3 DNA: TGTGCCAGTACGTACAGGTACACTGAAGCTTTCTTT
V gene: TRBV30; clone size: NA; J gene: TRBJ2-7; D gene: NA; CDR3 protein: CAWSAASEQYF; CDR3 DNA: TGTGCCTGGAGTGCTGCCAGCGAGCAGTACTTC
V gene: TRBV7-2; clone size: NA; J gene: TRBJ2-2; D gene: TRBD2; CDR3 protein: CASSSRTSGNTGELFF; CDR3 DNA: TGTGCCAGCAGCTCAAGGACTAGCGGGAACACCGGGGAGCTGTTTTTT
V gene: TRBV29-1; clone size: once; J gene: TRBJ1-5; D gene: TRBD1; CDR3 protein: CSVAGTEVGQPQHF; CDR3 DNA: TGCAGCGTTGCCGGGACAGAGGTAGGTCAGCCCCAGCATTTT
V gene: TRBV6-5; clone size: NA; J gene: TRBJ1-5; D gene: NA; CDR3 protein: CASSYRESQPQHF; CDR3 DNA: TGTGCCAGCAGTTACAGGGAGAGTCAGCCCCAGCATTTT
V gene: TRBV9; clone size: NA; J gene: TRBJ1-5; D gene: NA; CDR3 protein: CASSVESGDQPQHF; CDR3 DNA: TGTGCCAGCAGCGTAGAGTCCGGGGATCAGCCCCAGCATTTT
V gene: TRBV30; clone size: NA; J gene: TRBJ1-2; D gene: TRBD1; CDR3 protein: CAWTGQVGGYTF; CDR3 DNA: TGTGCCTGGACCGGACAGGTTGGTGGCTACACCTTC
V gene: TRBV2; clone size: NA; J gene: TRBJ2-5; D gene: NA; CDR3 protein: CASKRDNSETQYF; CDR3 DNA: TGTGCCAGCAAGAGGGACAACTCTGAGACCCAGTACTTC
V gene: TRBV6-6; clone size: once; J gene: TRBJ2-7; D gene: NA; CDR3 protein: CASSRDTEQYF; CDR3 DNA: TGTGCCAGCAGCCGGGACACCGAGCAGTACTTC
V gene: TRBV6-6; clone size: NA; J gene: TRBJ1-1; D gene: NA; CDR3 protein: CASSKQAGGTEAFF; CDR3 DNA: TGTGCCAGCAGTAAACAGGCCGGGGGCACTGAAGCTTTCTTT
V gene: TRBV21-1; clone size: NA; J gene: TRBJ1-1; D gene: NA; CDR3 protein: CASSKAPRGRDTEAFF; CDR3 DNA: TGTGCCAGCAGCAAAGCACCCAGGGGGCGGGACACTGAAGCTTTCTTT
V gene: TRBV6-1; clone size: NA; J gene: TRBJ1-5; D gene: NA; CDR3 protein: CASSGLSGYSNQPQHF; CDR3 DNA: TGTGCCAGCAGTGGACTAAGTGGTTATAGCAATCAGCCCCAGCATTTT
V gene: TRBV23-1; clone size: NA; J gene: TRBJ2-7; D gene: TRBD1; CDR3 protein: CAGLGQGVHEQYF; CDR3 DNA: TGCGCCGGATTAGGACAGGGCGTCCACGAGCAGTACTTC
V gene: TRBV9; clone size: few; J gene: TRBJ1-1; D gene: TRBD1; CDR3 protein: CASSVQGAGTEAFF; CDR3 DNA: TGTGCCAGCAGCGTCCAGGGGGCGGGCACTGAAGCTTTCTTT